One sample yielded the 24 T cell receptor beta chains listed below, sequenced in a study of naive and memory T cell subsets. Whole blood, 2 to 2.5 ml, came from adult healthy volunteers. For blood and skin samples, reverse transcription used TCR alpha and beta constant primers. MiXCR was run by TCRdb on the 5' RACE reads, yielding one entry per CDR3 protein. The sample holds tens of thousands of distinct CDR3 sequences, under 25% seen once. The receptor set was obtained from a female donor in good health.

This clonotype was recorded many times. This rearrangement joins TRBV20-1 to TRBJ2-3; 16 bases are a match to TRBD2. Germline loops: CDR1 DFQATT, CDR2 SNEGSKA (reference sequence). The CDR3 has 20 amino acids. V lost 1 base and J lost 0; bases outside the gene matches: 10. The CDR3 DNA sequence: TGCAGTGCTAGAGGGGGAGCTGGGACTAGCGGGAGGGCGAGCACAGATACGCAGTATTTT. As protein: CSARGGAGTSGRASTDTQYF.

This clonotype was recorded many times. The rearrangement joins TRBV20-1 to TRBJ2-7; 10 positions match TRBD1. The germline CDR1 and CDR2 sequences are DFQATT and SNEGSKA (reference sequence). V was pared by 4 bases and J by 2 bases, with 5 bases of the junction left unmatched. The CDR3 has 14 amino acids. The CDR3 loop reads CSAMPGQGTYEQYF. The CDR3 region has the DNA TGCAGTGCTATGCCGGGACAGGGGACCTACGAGCAGTACTTC.

The rearrangement uses TRBV10-3 and TRBJ1-1; 7 bases fit TRBD1. CDR1 ENHRY and CDR2 SYGVKD come from the germline V gene. The V and J ends lost 8 bases and 5 bases, in that order; junction bases with no gene match: 11. The CDR3 is 14 residues long. The CDR3 region has the DNA TGTGCCATCGATAACACAGGGGAGGGGACTGAAGCTTTCTTT. Translation: CAIDNTGEGTEAFF.

This clonotype showed up just a few times. The chain uses TRBV29-1 and TRBJ2-2, with a weak D call TRBD1 (6 bases). The CDR3 is 13 amino acids. Trimming removed 7 bases from V and 1 base from J, with 10 bases in between. Germline values: CDR1 SQVTM, CDR2 ANQGSEA. This CDR3 reads CSGKTGNTGELFF. The CDR3 DNA reads as TGCAGCGGGAAGACAGGGAACACCGGGGAGCTGTTTTTT.

The chain joins TRBV10-3 to TRBJ1-2, with 7 positions matching TRBD1. V lost 7 bases and J lost 6; bases outside the gene matches: 5. The CDR3 covers 12 residues. Looked up from germline, CDR1 is ENHRY and CDR2 is SYGVKD. CDR3 nucleotides: TGTGCCATCACTCCAGGGGGAGATGGCTACACCTTC. Protein: CAITPGGDGYTF.

At least ten counts were recorded for this clonotype. CDR3 sequence reads: CASSDRMGQPQHF. CDR3 DNA: TGTGCCAGCAGTGACAGGATGGGTCAGCCCCAGCATTTT. This chain joins TRBV6-4 and TRBJ1-5; D unclear. CDR3 size: 13 residues. V lost 2 bases and J lost 6, with 8 bases in between. Germline loops: CDR1 MRHNA, CDR2 SNTAGT.

This clonotype was observed a few times. The V and J genes are TRBV29-1 and TRBJ2-3, with unresolved D. The CDR3 extends over 12 amino acids. Germline loops: CDR1 SQVTM, CDR2 ANQGSEA. Between the trimmed V and J ends, which lost 0 bases and 4 bases, there was a span of 5 bases. This chain's CDR3 is CSVEDLADTQYF. The CDR3 nucleotides read TGCAGCGTTGAAGATCTCGCAGATACGCAGTATTTT.

In this sample, this clonotype turned up many times. V is TRBV24-1 and J is TRBJ2-5; a weak D match, TRBD1 (5 bases). This CDR3 has 15 residues. V lost 3 bases, J lost 3 bases, and 13 bases lay in between. The germline CDR1 and CDR2 sequences are KGHDR and SFDVKD. The CDR3 reads CATSDPTGAEETQYF. CDR3 coding DNA: TGTGCCACCAGTGATCCCACTGGGGCGGAAGAGACCCAGTACTTC.

This clonotype was seen more than once but under ten times. The genes are TRBV7-2 and TRBJ2-3; tentative D call: TRBD2 (6 bases). This CDR3 has 17 amino acids. V shed 3 bases and J shed 0 bases, with 16 bases lying between them. The germline CDR1 and CDR2 sequences are SGHTA and FQGNSA. CDR3 residues: CASSFGSGLHSTDTQYF. DNA for the CDR3: TGTGCCAGCAGCTTCGGTAGCGGACTACATAGCACAGATACGCAGTATTTT.

This clonotype occurred many times. V usage is TRBV6-5 and J usage is TRBJ2-3, with unresolved D. Germline V gives CDR1 MNHEY, CDR2 SVGAGI. Trimming stripped 4 bases from V and 4 bases from J, with 12 bases between. This CDR3 comprises 14 residues. The DNA of the CDR3 is TGTGCCAGCAGTTCCCCGGGCCCCGCAGATACGCAGTATTTT. This translates into CASSSPGPADTQYF.

This clonotype has ten or more counts. V gene TRBV12-3 or TRBV12-4 combines with J gene TRBJ2-1, with a weak D call TRBD1 (6 bases). With 5 bases removed from V and 0 bases from J, the gap between germline ends came to 14 bases. This CDR3 spans 16 amino acids. CDR3 nucleotide sequence: TGTGCCAGCAGTCCCCAAGGGGGAAGCTCCTACAATGAGCAGTTCTTC. Encoded protein: CASSPQGGSSYNEQFF.

Worth noting for this clonotype: A much larger clone lies a single base off, so this may be a read error. J is TRBJ2-1 and V is TRBV10-1; D not resolved. The CDR3 runs 14 residues. The V end was cut by 4 bases, the J end by 1 base, with 8 bases between. CDR1 and CDR2 (germline): WNHNN, SYGVQD (reference sequence). CDR3 DNA sequence: TGCGCCAGCAGTGCCGGCGGTTCCTACAATGAGCAGTTCTTC. Translating gives CASSAGGSYNEQFF.

This clonotype ranks as medium-sized. The chain joins TRBV7-9 to TRBJ1-1; the D gene is possibly TRBD1 (5 bases). V lost 3 bases and J 4 bases, leaving 21 bases between the germline ends. The CDR3 length is 17 residues. CDR1 and CDR2 from the germline V gene are SEHNR and FQNEAQ (reference sequence). CDR3 sequence (DNA): TGTGCCAGCAGCTTTTCCACCGGGGCCCACGGAGGCACTGAAGCTTTCTTT. This gives the protein CASSFSTGAHGGTEAFF.

This clonotype is medium-sized (0.01 to 0.1%) by share. The J gene is TRBJ1-4, the V gene TRBV18; D is perhaps TRBD1 (5 bases). Germline CDR1 reads KGHSH; CDR2 reads LQKENI. V was clipped by 4 bases and J by 8 bases, with 11 bases between them. The CDR3 is 13 residues long. This CDR3 is CASSRGEGEKLFF. The CDR3 DNA reads TGTGCCAGCTCACGGGGCGAAGGGGAAAAACTGTTTTTT.

This sequence joins TRBV20-1 and TRBJ2-1; the match to TRBD2 covers 11 bases. Germline lookup yields CDR1 DFQATT and CDR2 SNEGSKA (reference sequence). V gave up 1 base and J gave up 5 bases; unmatched junction bases: 4. CDR3 length: 15 residues. The CDR3 reads CSARVGSGRDNEQFF. Written as DNA, the CDR3 is TGCAGTGCTAGAGTGGGTAGCGGGAGGGACAATGAGCAGTTCTTC.

The chain links TRBV5-1 to TRBJ2-7; 7 bases are shared with TRBD1. The CDR3 totals 16 residues. V lost 0 bases to trimming and J lost 3 bases; unmatched junction nucleotides: 9. CDR1 and CDR2 (germline): SGHRS, YFSETQ. CDR3 sequence: CASSLGTGRVRYEQYF. CDR3 bases: TGCGCCAGCAGCTTGGGGACAGGCCGAGTCCGCTACGAGCAGTACTTC.

This sequence joins TRBV27 and TRBJ1-1, with a tentative D call TRBD1 (6 bases). The CDR3 spans 17 residues. The germline V gene encodes CDR1 MNHEY and CDR2 SMNVEV (reference sequence). Trimming removed 2 bases at V and 1 base at J, with 17 bases between. In DNA, the CDR3 is TGTGCCAGCAGTTTAGGACAGCTTCGAGGCGCGAACACTGAAGCTTTCTTT. This codes for CASSLGQLRGANTEAFF.

This clonotype turned up a few times. The rearrangement links TRBV13 to TRBJ2-1; D gene unclear. This CDR3 has 15 amino acids. The V and J ends lost 1 base and 7 bases respectively, with 14 bases between them. Germline assignment: CDR1 PRHDT and CDR2 FYEKMQ (reference sequence). CDR3 region: CASSLAGSWSNEQFF. CDR3 bases: TGTGCCAGCAGCTTAGCCGGCTCCTGGTCGAATGAGCAGTTCTTC.

This clonotype occurred many times. V gene TRBV20-1 combines with J gene TRBJ1-1; D gene unclear. Germline loops: CDR1 DFQATT, CDR2 SNEGSKA (reference sequence). CDR3 length: 13 residues. The germline V and J ends were trimmed by 0 bases and 0 bases, with 5 bases remaining between them. The CDR3, as DNA: TGCAGTGCTAGAGATAGGTTGAACACTGAAGCTTTCTTT. It is translated as CSARDRLNTEAFF.

The chain combines TRBV7-9 with TRBJ2-3; D remains ambiguous. Trimming shortened V by 5 bases and J by 6 bases, and 3 bases separated the two germline ends. The CDR3 has 10 residues. Germline lookup yields CDR1 SEHNR and CDR2 FQNEAQ (reference sequence). The CDR3 spells CASSRDTQYF. CDR3 bases: TGTGCCAGCAGCCGTGATACGCAGTATTTT.

V and J are TRBV18 and TRBJ1-1, with no clear D. CDR1 is KGHSH and CDR2 is LQKENI in the germline V gene. Trimming took off 1 base at V and 2 bases at J, with 2 bases between the two ends. CDR3 length equals 12 residues. This CDR3 is CASSPLNTEAFF. The CDR3 nucleotides are TGTGCCAGCTCACCACTAAACACTGAAGCTTTCTTT. Full variable domain (missing parts from reference TRBV18 and TRBJ1-1): NAGVMQNPRHLVRRRGQEARLRCSPMKGHSHVYWYRQLPEEGLKFMVYLQKENIIDESGMPKERFSAEFPKEGPSILRIQQVVRGDSAAYFCASSPLNTEAFFGQGTRLTVV.

Comments on this clonotype: Relative to the germline gene, one junction end is altered; a read error may explain this. The chain uses TRBV10-3 and TRBJ1-1; D is undetermined. The CDR3 loop spans 15 amino acids. Germline assignment: CDR1 ENHRY and CDR2 SYGVKD. CDR3: CAISEPRGVKTEAFF. The CDR3 bases are TGTGCCATCAGTGAGCCGCGCGGGGTGAAGACTGAAGCTTTCTTT.

The rearrangement links TRBV20-1 to TRBJ2-5; the D is unclear. Germline assignment: CDR1 DFQATT and CDR2 SNEGSKA (reference sequence). This CDR3 has 11 residues. Deletions cut 4 bases from V and 2 bases from J, with 5 bases between. CDR3 DNA: TGCAGTGCTAACCGGCAAGAGACCCAGTACTTC. Translation: CSANRQETQYF.

This clonotype appeared a few times. The chain combines TRBV20-1 with TRBJ1-1; TRBD1 might be the D (5 bases). V was shortened by 6 bases and J by 5 bases, with 16 bases between the two germline ends. CDR3 length: 13 amino acids. The germline V gene encodes CDR1 DFQATT and CDR2 SNEGSKA (reference sequence). The CDR3 reads CSARQGVETEAFF. DNA for the CDR3: TGCAGTGCAAGGCAGGGAGTAGAGACTGAAGCTTTCTTT.